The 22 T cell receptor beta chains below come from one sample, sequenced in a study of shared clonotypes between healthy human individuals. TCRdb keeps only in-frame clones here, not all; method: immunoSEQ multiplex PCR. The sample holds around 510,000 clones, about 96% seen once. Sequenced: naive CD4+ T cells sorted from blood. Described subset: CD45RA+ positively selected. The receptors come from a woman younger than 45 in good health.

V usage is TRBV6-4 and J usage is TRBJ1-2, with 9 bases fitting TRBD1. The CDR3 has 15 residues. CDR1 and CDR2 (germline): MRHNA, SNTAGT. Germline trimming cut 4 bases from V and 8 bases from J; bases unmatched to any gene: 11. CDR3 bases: TGTGCCAGCAGTGGGACAGGGGAGGTCCGGGAGGGCTACACCTTC. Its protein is CASSGTGEVREGYTF.

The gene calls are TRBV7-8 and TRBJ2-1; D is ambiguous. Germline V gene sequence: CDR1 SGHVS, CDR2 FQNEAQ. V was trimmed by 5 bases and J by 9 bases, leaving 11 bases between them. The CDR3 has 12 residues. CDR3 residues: CASSPQWAEQFF. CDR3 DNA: TGTGCCAGCAGCCCCCAGTGGGCTGAGCAGTTCTTC.

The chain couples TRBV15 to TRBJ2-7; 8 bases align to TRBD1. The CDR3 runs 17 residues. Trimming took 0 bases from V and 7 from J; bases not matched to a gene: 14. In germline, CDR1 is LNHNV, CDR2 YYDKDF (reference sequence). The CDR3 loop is CATSRDPPGQGAGEQYF. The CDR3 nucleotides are TGTGCCACCAGCAGAGATCCCCCGGGCCAGGGGGCGGGGGAGCAGTACTTC.

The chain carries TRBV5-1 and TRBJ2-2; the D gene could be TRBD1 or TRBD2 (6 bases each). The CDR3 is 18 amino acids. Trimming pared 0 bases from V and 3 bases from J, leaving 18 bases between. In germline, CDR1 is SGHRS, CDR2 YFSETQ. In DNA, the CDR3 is TGCGCCAGCAGCTTGGTCAAGGGGACGGGGGCCCACACCGGGGAGCTGTTTTTT. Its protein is CASSLVKGTGAHTGELFF.

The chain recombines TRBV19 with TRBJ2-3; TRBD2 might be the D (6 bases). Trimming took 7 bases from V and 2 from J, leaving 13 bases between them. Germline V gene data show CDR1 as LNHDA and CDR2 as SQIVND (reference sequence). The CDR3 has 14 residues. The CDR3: CASTKRALTDTQYF. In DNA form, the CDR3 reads TGTGCCAGTACCAAGCGGGCCCTCACAGATACGCAGTATTTT.

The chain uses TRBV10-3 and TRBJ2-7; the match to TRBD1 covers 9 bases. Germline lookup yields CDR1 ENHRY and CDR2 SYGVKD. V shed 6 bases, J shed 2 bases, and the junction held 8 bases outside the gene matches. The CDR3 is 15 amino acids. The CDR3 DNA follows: TGTGCCATCAGGGGACCGGGACAGGGAACCTACGAGCAGTACTTC. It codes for CAIRGPGQGTYEQYF.

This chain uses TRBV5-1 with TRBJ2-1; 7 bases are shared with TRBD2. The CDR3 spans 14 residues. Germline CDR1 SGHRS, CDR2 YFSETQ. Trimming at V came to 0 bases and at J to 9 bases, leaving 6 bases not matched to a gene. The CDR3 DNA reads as TGCGCCAGCAGCTTGGCCATGGGACTAAGTGAGCAGTTCTTC. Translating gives CASSLAMGLSEQFF. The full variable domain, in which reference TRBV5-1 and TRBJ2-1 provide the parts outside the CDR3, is KAGVTQTPRYLIKTRGQQVTLSCSPISGHRSVSWYQQTPGQGLQFLFEYFSETQRNKGNFPGRFSGRQFSNSRSEMNVSTLELGDSALYLCASSLAMGLSEQFFGPGTRLTVL.

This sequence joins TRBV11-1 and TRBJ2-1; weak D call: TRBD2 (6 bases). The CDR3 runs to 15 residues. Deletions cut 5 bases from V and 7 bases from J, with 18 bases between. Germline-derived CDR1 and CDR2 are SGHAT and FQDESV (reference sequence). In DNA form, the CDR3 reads TGTGCCAGCAGCGCCCGGGCCGGGAGATTGAATGAGCAGTTCTTC. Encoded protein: CASSARAGRLNEQFF. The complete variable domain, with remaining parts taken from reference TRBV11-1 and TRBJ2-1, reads EAEVAQSPRYKITEKSQAVAFWCDPISGHATLYWYRQILGQGPELLVQFQDESVVDDSQLPKDRFSAERLKGVDSTLKIQPAELGDSAMYLCASSARAGRLNEQFFGPGTRLTVL.

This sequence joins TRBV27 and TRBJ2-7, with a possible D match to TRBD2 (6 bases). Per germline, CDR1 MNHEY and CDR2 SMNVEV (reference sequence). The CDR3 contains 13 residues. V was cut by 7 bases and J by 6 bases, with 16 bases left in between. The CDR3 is CASNPILGGEQYF. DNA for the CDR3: TGTGCCAGCAACCCAATTTTGGGGGGCGAGCAGTACTTC.

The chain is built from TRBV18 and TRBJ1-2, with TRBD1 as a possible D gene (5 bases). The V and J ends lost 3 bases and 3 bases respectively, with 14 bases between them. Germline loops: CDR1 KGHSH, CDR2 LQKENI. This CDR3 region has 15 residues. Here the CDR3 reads CASSPGASGDYGYTF. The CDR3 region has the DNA TGTGCCAGCTCACCCGGGGCTAGCGGGGACTATGGCTACACCTTC.

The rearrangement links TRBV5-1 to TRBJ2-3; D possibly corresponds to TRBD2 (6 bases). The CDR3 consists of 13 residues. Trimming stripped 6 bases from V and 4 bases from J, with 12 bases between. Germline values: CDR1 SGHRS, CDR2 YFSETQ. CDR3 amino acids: CASTGGEADTQYF. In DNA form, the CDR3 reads TGCGCCAGCACGGGCGGGGAGGCAGATACGCAGTATTTT.

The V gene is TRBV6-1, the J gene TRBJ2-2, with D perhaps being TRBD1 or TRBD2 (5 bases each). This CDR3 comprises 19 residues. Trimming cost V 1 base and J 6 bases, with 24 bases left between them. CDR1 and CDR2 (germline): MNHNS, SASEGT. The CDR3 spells CASSEGRWDPGRGAGELFF. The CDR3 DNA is TGTGCCAGCAGTGAAGGGCGTTGGGACCCTGGCCGTGGGGCCGGGGAGCTGTTTTTT.

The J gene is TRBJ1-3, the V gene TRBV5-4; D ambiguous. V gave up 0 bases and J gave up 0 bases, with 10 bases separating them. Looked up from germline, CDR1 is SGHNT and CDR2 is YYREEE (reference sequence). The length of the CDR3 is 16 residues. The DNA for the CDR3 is TGTGCCAGCAGCTTGGGGCTAGCAGACTCTGGAAACACCATATATTTT. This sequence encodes CASSLGLADSGNTIYF.

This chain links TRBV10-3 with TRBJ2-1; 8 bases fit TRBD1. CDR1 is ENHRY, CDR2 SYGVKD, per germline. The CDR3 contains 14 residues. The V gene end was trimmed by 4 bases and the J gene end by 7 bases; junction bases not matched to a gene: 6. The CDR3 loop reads CAISGTGRENEQFF. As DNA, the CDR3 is TGTGCCATCAGTGGGACAGGGAGAGAAAATGAGCAGTTCTTC.

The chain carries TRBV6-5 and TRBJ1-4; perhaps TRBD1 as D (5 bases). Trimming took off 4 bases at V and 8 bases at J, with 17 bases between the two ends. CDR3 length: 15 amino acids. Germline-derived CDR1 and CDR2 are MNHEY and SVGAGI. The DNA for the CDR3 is TGTGCCAGCAGTTTATCACGGGGGTTCGGGGAAAAACTGTTTTTT. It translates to CASSLSRGFGEKLFF.

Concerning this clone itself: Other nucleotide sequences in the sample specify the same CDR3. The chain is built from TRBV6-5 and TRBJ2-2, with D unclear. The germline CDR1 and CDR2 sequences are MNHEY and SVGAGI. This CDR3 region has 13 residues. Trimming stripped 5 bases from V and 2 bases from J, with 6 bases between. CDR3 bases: TGTGCCAGCAGTGACACTAACACCGGGGAGCTGTTTTTT. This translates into CASSDTNTGELFF.

Written as DNA, the CDR3 is TGTGCCAGCAGCTATAGTGGGACAGGCGATGGCTACACCTTC. As protein: CASSYSGTGDGYTF. The V call is TRBV11-2, the J call TRBJ1-2; 8 bases match TRBD1. Germline assignment: CDR1 SGHAT and CDR2 FQNNGV. The CDR3 length is 14 residues. Trimming took 4 bases from V and 6 from J; bases not matched to a gene: 7.

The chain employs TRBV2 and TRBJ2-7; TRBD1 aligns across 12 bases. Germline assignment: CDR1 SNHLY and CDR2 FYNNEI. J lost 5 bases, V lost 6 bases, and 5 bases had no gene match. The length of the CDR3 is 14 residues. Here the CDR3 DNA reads TGTGCCAGCAGAGCGGGACAGGGGGCCAACGAGCAGTACTTC. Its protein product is CASRAGQGANEQYF.

The chain's CDR3 is CASSLVWGDGELFF. CDR3 sequence (DNA): TGTGCCAGCAGCTTAGTCTGGGGGGACGGGGAGCTGTTTTTT. The chain joins TRBV7-8 to TRBJ2-2, with a tentative D call TRBD2 (6 bases). Trimming stripped 1 base from V and 7 bases from J, with 10 bases between. In germline, CDR1 is SGHVS, CDR2 FQNEAQ. This CDR3 spans 14 amino acids.

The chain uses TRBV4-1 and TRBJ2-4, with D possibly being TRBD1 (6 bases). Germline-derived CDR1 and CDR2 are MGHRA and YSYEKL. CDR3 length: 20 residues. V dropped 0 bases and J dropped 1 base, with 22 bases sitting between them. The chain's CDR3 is CASSQDTRDNRFRAKNIQYF. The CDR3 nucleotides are TGCGCCAGCAGCCAAGATACCCGGGACAACAGGTTTCGGGCCAAAAACATTCAGTACTTC.

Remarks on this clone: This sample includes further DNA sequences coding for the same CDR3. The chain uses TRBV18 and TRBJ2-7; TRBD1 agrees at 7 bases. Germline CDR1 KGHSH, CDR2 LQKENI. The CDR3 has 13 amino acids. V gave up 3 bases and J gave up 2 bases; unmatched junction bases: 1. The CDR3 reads CASSPGTAYEQYF. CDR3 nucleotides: TGTGCCAGCTCACCCGGGACAGCCTACGAGCAGTACTTC. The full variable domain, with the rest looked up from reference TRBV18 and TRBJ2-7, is NAGVMQNPRHLVRRRGQEARLRCSPMKGHSHVYWYRQLPEEGLKFMVYLQKENIIDESGMPKERFSAEFPKEGPSILRIQQVVRGDSAAYFCASSPGTAYEQYFGPGTRLTVT.

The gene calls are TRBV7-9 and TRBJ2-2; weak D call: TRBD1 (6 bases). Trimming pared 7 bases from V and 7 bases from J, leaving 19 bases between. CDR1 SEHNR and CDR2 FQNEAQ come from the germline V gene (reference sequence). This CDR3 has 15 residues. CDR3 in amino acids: CASNFPLQGFGELFF. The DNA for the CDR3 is TGTGCCAGCAACTTTCCCTTACAGGGATTCGGGGAGCTGTTTTTT.